Listed below are T cell receptor beta chains from one sample, sequenced in a study of T cell responses to AZD1222 COVID-19 vaccine. Only in-frame clones appear in the TCRdb table, and some are missing; sequencing was by immunoSEQ multiplex PCR. The sample holds tens of thousands of clones; 80% to 90% are singletons and the top ten take 14% to 15%. Specimen: peripheral blood, collected on day 0 of AZD1222 vaccination. The source of these receptors is an adult in good health. The conserved cysteine and the conserved F or W are not part of the CDR3 here.

TRBV11-2 | 16 | ASSLEISGGIAVTEAF
TRBV18 | 13 | ASSSSGGSTDTQY
TRBV6-6 | 12 | ASSLQEGWTEAF
TRBV25-1 | 16 | ASSERTSGSSGANVLT
TRBV18 | 16 | ASSPRSDRGPGYTEAF
TRBV24-1 | 11 | ATSDFGVSEQF
TRBV19 | 12 | ASSVGQGWTEAF
TRBV10-3 | 13 | AISDTGSQDYGYT
TRBV11-2 | 13 | ASSSRLAGDYEQY
TRBV11-1 | 12 | ASRWGENTGELF
TRBV6-2/TRBV6-3 | 16 | ASSYSFRTLVSSYEQY
TRBV11-3 | 13 | ASSSGTSEDETQY
TRBV3-1/TRBV3-2 | 13 | ASSPRIASSYEQY
TRBV3-1/TRBV3-2 | 12 | ASSLGQANSPLH
TRBV5-4 | 12 | ASSLGDNYNEQF
TRBV19 | 11 | ASSRQGFSPQH
TRBV14 | 15 | ASSQGVFGQRADTQY
TRBV6-5 | 13 | ASGLAGGTYNEQF
TRBV15 | 13 | ATSRDQAALETQY
TRBV19 | 10 | ASGIFNYGYT
TRBV6-5 | 10 | ATSGTRYEQY
TRBV30 | 11 | AWRRDSYSPLH
TRBV7-2 | 13 | ASSLDRGSGNTIY
TRBV7-2 | 12 | ASSLDRGSTEAF
TRBV29-1 | 13 | SVGGGQGAYNEQF
TRBV6-5 | 10 | ASRKGGSEQF
TRBV19 | 9 | ASKGGETQY